A selection of T cell receptor beta chains follows, all from one sample in a study of blood T cell repertoires in COVID-19. The assay was immunoSEQ multiplex PCR, and TCRdb's table has in-frame clones only and misses some. The sample records about 280,000 clones, approximately 80% being singletons. The sequencing input was PBMCs or T cells enriched from blood (not recorded which). These receptors were collected from a man aged 40-55 years who had been exposed to COVID-19. The CDR3 runs from the conserved cysteine through the conserved F or W. The order of the fields is J gene, V gene, D gene, CDR3 length, clone size, CDR3 protein, CDR3 DNA. A D gene is named only where the DNA matches it firmly. Only some rows state a clone size, as once, few, many or a class for expanded clones.

>TRBJ2-7|TRBV27|.|14|.
CASSLGWGLGEQYF
TGTGCCAGCAGTTTAGGGTGGGGCTTAGGCGAGCAGTACTTC
>TRBJ2-1|TRBV10-3|TRBD1|12|.
CAISVQGDEQFF
TGTGCCATCAGTGTACAGGGGGATGAGCAGTTCTTC
>TRBJ2-7|TRBV10-3|TRBD1|15|.
CAIGGGDRVAYEQYF
TGTGCCATCGGTGGGGGGGACAGGGTCGCCTACGAGCAGTACTTC
>TRBJ1-5|TRBV7-2|.|13|few
CASSFYSNQPQHF
TGTGCCAGCAGCTTTTATAGCAATCAGCCCCAGCATTTT
>TRBJ1-2|TRBV7-2|.|13|.
CASSWRRDAGYTF
TGTGCCAGCAGCTGGAGAAGAGACGCGGGCTACACCTTC
>TRBJ1-1|TRBV12-3/TRBV12-4|.|12|.
CASSNRGTEAFF
TGTGCCAGCAGCAACCGCGGCACTGAAGCTTTCTTT
>TRBJ1-1|TRBV5-4|TRBD1|16|.
CASSFPTGGKLTEAFF
TGTGCCAGCAGCTTCCCGACAGGGGGGAAACTCACTGAAGCTTTCTTT
>TRBJ2-7|TRBV13|.|15|.
CASSLENTGSYEQYF
TGTGCCAGCAGCTTAGAAAACACAGGGAGCTACGAGCAGTACTTC
>TRBJ1-2|TRBV5-1|.|12|once
CASTATGDGYTF
TGCGCCAGCACTGCGACAGGAGATGGCTACACCTTC
>TRBJ2-6|TRBV7-6|.|13|.
CATTLTGANVLTF
TGTGCCACCACCTTGACAGGGGCCAACGTCCTGACTTTC
>TRBJ2-6|TRBV9|.|15|.
CASSGSLFGANVLTF
TGTGCCAGCAGCGGCAGTCTCTTTGGGGCCAACGTCCTGACTTTC
>TRBJ1-1|TRBV10-3|.|13|.
CAIIAGGGTEAFF
TGTGCCATCATCGCGGGAGGTGGCACTGAAGCTTTCTTT
>TRBJ2-1|TRBV28|.|16|.
CASSLVGGSSYNEQFF
TGTGCCAGCAGTTTAGTAGGCGGCAGCTCCTACAATGAGCAGTTCTTC
>TRBJ2-1|TRBV24-1|TRBD1|14|.
CATSDFKTGYEQFF
TGTGCCACCAGTGATTTCAAGACAGGGTATGAGCAGTTCTTC
>TRBJ2-7|TRBV7-9|.|13|.
CASSLSPSYEQYF
TGTGCCAGCAGCTTATCCCCCAGTTACGAGCAGTACTTC
>TRBJ2-2|TRBV24-1|.|14|once
CATSPARDSGELFF
TGTGCCACCAGTCCGGCCCGGGACTCCGGGGAGCTGTTTTTT
>TRBJ1-2|TRBV15|.|14|.
CATREGWRGYGYTF
TGTGCCACCAGAGAAGGTTGGAGGGGCTATGGCTACACCTTC
>TRBJ2-5|TRBV11-3|TRBD1|16|once
CASEQGTGVGQETQYF
TGTGCCAGCGAGCAAGGAACAGGGGTAGGACAAGAGACCCAGTACTTC
>TRBJ2-7|TRBV27|.|15|.
CASSTKLPPDYEQYF
TGTGCCAGCAGTACCAAACTACCCCCGGACTACGAGCAGTACTTC
>TRBJ1-1|TRBV5-6|.|13|.
CASSLISRGEAFF
TGTGCCAGCAGCTTGATTTCTCGCGGTGAAGCTTTCTTT
>TRBJ2-1|TRBV18|TRBD2|16|.
CASSPYPGLAGYEQFF
TGTGCCAGCTCACCTTACCCGGGACTAGCGGGATATGAGCAGTTCTTC
>TRBJ1-4|TRBV19|TRBD1|16|.
CASSIGAGQGLEKLFF
TGTGCCAGTAGTATAGGGGCGGGACAGGGCCTAGAAAAACTGTTTTTT
>TRBJ2-6|TRBV7-2|.|17|.
CASSLALGSTGANVLTF
TGTGCCAGCAGCTTAGCCTTGGGCAGCACTGGGGCCAACGTCCTGACTTTC
>TRBJ2-1|TRBV6-4|.|17|.
CASSEQSGSTIRNEQFF
TGTGCCAGCAGTGAACAAAGCGGTTCAACGATACGCAATGAGCAGTTCTTC
>TRBJ2-5|TRBV9|TRBD2|17|.
CASSGGTSGGLQETQYF
TGTGCCAGCAGCGGTGGGACTAGCGGAGGACTCCAAGAGACCCAGTACTTC
>TRBJ2-5|TRBV11-2|TRBD2|15|few
CASSPGGRGRETQYF
TGTGCCAGCAGCCCCGGGGGGAGGGGTCGAGAGACCCAGTACTTC